These T cell receptor beta chains were read from a single sample in a study of blood T cell repertoires in COVID-19. Produced via immunoSEQ multiplex PCR; TCRdb's table is partial and in-frame only. This sample has 250,000 to 350,000 clones; around 91% occur once, and the top ten carry 3.5% to 4.5%. Sequencing was done on a sample of PBMCs or T cells enriched from blood (not recorded which). All receptors derive from a woman between 18 and 30 years old with acute COVID-19. CDR3s include the opening cysteine and the closing phenylalanine or tryptophan. The D gene is left open where the match is weak. Expanded clones are given a class, and other clones once, few, many or no size at all.

d_call: TRBD2; clone_size: -; j_call: TRBJ2-3; v_call: TRBV13; cdr3_aa: CASSLARLARGPDTQYF; cdr3_nt: TGTGCCAGCAGCTTAGCCCGACTAGCGCGGGGCCCAGATACGCAGTATTTT
d_call: TRBD1; clone_size: -; j_call: TRBJ1-3; v_call: TRBV9; cdr3_aa: CASSVGTGALGSGNTIYF; cdr3_nt: TGTGCCAGCAGCGTCGGGACAGGGGCCCTCGGCTCTGGAAACACCATATATTTT
d_call: -; clone_size: once; j_call: TRBJ2-1; v_call: TRBV2; cdr3_aa: CASSPQGNEQFF; cdr3_nt: TGTGCCAGCAGTCCGCAGGGGAATGAGCAGTTCTTC
d_call: TRBD1; clone_size: -; j_call: TRBJ2-7; v_call: TRBV19; cdr3_aa: CASSLGQKPYEQYF; cdr3_nt: TGTGCCAGTAGTTTGGGACAGAAACCCTACGAGCAGTACTTC
d_call: TRBD1; clone_size: -; j_call: TRBJ1-5; v_call: TRBV28; cdr3_aa: CASSPGQGGTQPQHF; cdr3_nt: TGTGCCAGCAGTCCGGGACAGGGGGGTACACAGCCCCAGCATTTT
d_call: -; clone_size: -; j_call: TRBJ2-5; v_call: TRBV6-1; cdr3_aa: CASSELDSKETQYF; cdr3_nt: TGTGCCAGCAGTGAATTGGACAGCAAAGAGACCCAGTACTTC
d_call: TRBD1; clone_size: once; j_call: TRBJ2-3; v_call: TRBV15; cdr3_aa: CATSVDRASTDTQYF; cdr3_nt: TGTGCCACCAGCGTGGACAGGGCTAGCACAGATACGCAGTATTTT
d_call: -; clone_size: -; j_call: TRBJ1-6; v_call: TRBV7-8; cdr3_aa: CASSSGTGSSYNSPLHF; cdr3_nt: TGTGCCAGCAGCTCGGGTACAGGGAGCTCCTATAATTCACCCCTCCACTTT
d_call: TRBD2; clone_size: -; j_call: TRBJ2-1; v_call: TRBV7-9; cdr3_aa: CASSLEGLNNEQFF; cdr3_nt: TGTGCCAGCAGCCTAGAGGGACTAAACAATGAGCAGTTCTTC
d_call: -; clone_size: -; j_call: TRBJ1-2; v_call: TRBV7-2; cdr3_aa: CASSPGFPRDYGYTF; cdr3_nt: TGTGCCAGCAGCCCAGGGTTTCCCCGGGACTATGGCTACACCTTC
d_call: -; clone_size: -; j_call: TRBJ2-7; v_call: TRBV2; cdr3_aa: CASSWQGLEQYF; cdr3_nt: TGTGCCAGCAGTTGGCAGGGCCTTGAGCAGTACTTC
d_call: -; clone_size: -; j_call: TRBJ2-1; v_call: TRBV19; cdr3_aa: CASSISGNNEQFF; cdr3_nt: TGTGCCAGTAGTATTAGCGGAAACAATGAGCAGTTCTTC
d_call: TRBD1; clone_size: -; j_call: TRBJ1-4; v_call: TRBV6-5; cdr3_aa: CASRDRRNEKLFF; cdr3_nt: TGTGCCAGCAGGGACAGGAGGAATGAAAAACTGTTTTTT
d_call: -; clone_size: -; j_call: TRBJ1-4; v_call: TRBV2; cdr3_aa: CASSEQGGFGKLFF; cdr3_nt: TGTGCCAGCAGTGAACAGGGAGGATTTGGAAAACTGTTTTTT
d_call: -; clone_size: -; j_call: TRBJ1-1; v_call: TRBV29-1; cdr3_aa: CSVEGVRGTEAFF; cdr3_nt: TGCAGCGTGGAAGGGGTACGGGGCACTGAAGCTTTCTTT
d_call: TRBD1; clone_size: -; j_call: TRBJ1-2; v_call: TRBV28; cdr3_aa: CASSLFMPRDRGRGYTF; cdr3_nt: TGTGCCAGCAGTTTATTCATGCCCCGGGACAGGGGGCGCGGCTACACCTTC
d_call: -; clone_size: -; j_call: TRBJ2-2; v_call: TRBV18; cdr3_aa: CASLIAVTGELFF; cdr3_nt: TGTGCCAGCTTAATCGCGGTCACCGGGGAGCTGTTTTTT
d_call: -; clone_size: once; j_call: TRBJ2-3; v_call: TRBV9; cdr3_aa: CASSVGATSTDTQYF; cdr3_nt: TGTGCCAGCAGCGTAGGGGCTACTAGCACAGATACGCAGTATTTT
d_call: -; clone_size: -; j_call: TRBJ2-1; v_call: TRBV7-3; cdr3_aa: CASSFGGDHNEQFF; cdr3_nt: TGTGCCAGCAGCTTTGGCGGGGACCACAATGAGCAGTTCTTC
d_call: TRBD1; clone_size: -; j_call: TRBJ2-7; v_call: TRBV28; cdr3_aa: CASRRGQGTYEQYF; cdr3_nt: TGTGCCAGCAGAAGGGGACAGGGGACTTACGAGCAGTACTTC
d_call: TRBD1; clone_size: -; j_call: TRBJ1-2; v_call: TRBV28; cdr3_aa: CASRAGQGSEGYTF; cdr3_nt: TGTGCCAGCAGGGCTGGACAGGGGAGCGAGGGCTACACCTTC
d_call: TRBD1; clone_size: -; j_call: TRBJ1-3; v_call: TRBV12-5; cdr3_aa: CASGGGDREGNTIYF; cdr3_nt: TGTGCTAGTGGAGGAGGGGACAGGGAAGGAAACACCATATATTTT
d_call: -; clone_size: -; j_call: TRBJ1-5; v_call: TRBV5-1; cdr3_aa: CASSPGVIGGNQPQHF; cdr3_nt: TGCGCCAGCAGCCCAGGGGTGATCGGCGGCAATCAGCCCCAGCATTTT
d_call: -; clone_size: -; j_call: TRBJ2-2; v_call: TRBV2; cdr3_aa: CASQERANTGELFF; cdr3_nt: TGTGCCAGCCAGGAGAGGGCGAACACCGGGGAGCTGTTTTTT
d_call: TRBD1; clone_size: -; j_call: TRBJ1-2; v_call: TRBV28; cdr3_aa: CASRDRGYGYTF; cdr3_nt: TGTGCCAGCAGGGACAGGGGCTATGGCTACACCTTC
d_call: TRBD1; clone_size: -; j_call: TRBJ2-2; v_call: TRBV9; cdr3_aa: CASSVRDRGHTGELFF; cdr3_nt: TGTGCCAGCAGCGTGAGGGACAGGGGGCACACCGGGGAGCTGTTTTTT
d_call: TRBD1; clone_size: -; j_call: TRBJ2-4; v_call: TRBV6-1; cdr3_aa: CASSEAGQGNIQYF; cdr3_nt: TGTGCCAGCAGTGAAGCTGGACAGGGGAACATTCAGTACTTC
d_call: TRBD1; clone_size: -; j_call: TRBJ1-2; v_call: TRBV19; cdr3_aa: CASRGTGYYGYTF; cdr3_nt: TGTGCCAGTAGGGGGACAGGGTACTATGGCTACACCTTC
d_call: TRBD1; clone_size: -; j_call: TRBJ2-3; v_call: TRBV15; cdr3_aa: CATSREGTGVTDTQYF; cdr3_nt: TGTGCCACCAGCAGAGAAGGGACAGGGGTAACAGATACGCAGTATTTT
d_call: -; clone_size: -; j_call: TRBJ2-7; v_call: TRBV15; cdr3_aa: CATSRDFGEQYF; cdr3_nt: TGTGCCACCAGCAGAGATTTCGGCGAGCAGTACTTC
d_call: -; clone_size: -; j_call: TRBJ2-2; v_call: TRBV5-4; cdr3_aa: CASSPQGLNTGELFF; cdr3_nt: TGTGCCAGCAGCCCCCAGGGACTGAACACCGGGGAGCTGTTTTTT
d_call: TRBD2; clone_size: few; j_call: TRBJ2-3; v_call: TRBV3-1/TRBV3-2; cdr3_aa: CASSPTSGSTDTQYF; cdr3_nt: TGTGCCAGCAGCCCCACTAGCGGTTCCACAGATACGCAGTATTTT
d_call: -; clone_size: -; j_call: TRBJ1-1; v_call: TRBV28; cdr3_aa: CASSSYPGVAEAFF; cdr3_nt: TGTGCCAGCAGTTCATATCCGGGGGTTGCTGAAGCTTTCTTT